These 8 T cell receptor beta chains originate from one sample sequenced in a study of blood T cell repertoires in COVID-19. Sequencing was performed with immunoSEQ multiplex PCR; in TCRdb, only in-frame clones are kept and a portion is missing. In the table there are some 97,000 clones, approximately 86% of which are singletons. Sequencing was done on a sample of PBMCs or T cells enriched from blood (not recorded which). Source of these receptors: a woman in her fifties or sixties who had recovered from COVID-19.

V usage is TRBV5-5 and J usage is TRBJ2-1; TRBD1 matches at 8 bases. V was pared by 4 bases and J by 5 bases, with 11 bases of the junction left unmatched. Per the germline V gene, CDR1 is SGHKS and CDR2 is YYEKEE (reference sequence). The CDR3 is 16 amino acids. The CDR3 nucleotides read TGTGCCAGCAGCACGGGCGACAGGGGTGGTGACAATGAGCAGTTCTTC. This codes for CASSTGDRGGDNEQFF.

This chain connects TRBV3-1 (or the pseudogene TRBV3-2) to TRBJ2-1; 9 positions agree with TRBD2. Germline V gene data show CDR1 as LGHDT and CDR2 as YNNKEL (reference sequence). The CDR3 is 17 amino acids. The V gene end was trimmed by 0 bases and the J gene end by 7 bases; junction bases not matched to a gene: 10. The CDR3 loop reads CASSQEGRLAGINEQFF. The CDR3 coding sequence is TGTGCCAGCAGCCAAGAAGGTCGGCTAGCGGGGATTAATGAGCAGTTCTTC.

The DNA of the CDR3 is TGTGCCAGCAGCGAGGGACAGGGATCGGGCGAGCAGTACTTC. Protein product: CASSEGQGSGEQYF. The chain links TRBV27 to TRBJ2-7, with TRBD1 matching over 9 bases. Germline lookup yields CDR1 MNHEY and CDR2 SMNVEV (reference sequence). J lost 6 bases, V lost 6 bases, and 9 bases had no gene match. The CDR3 is made up of 14 amino acids.

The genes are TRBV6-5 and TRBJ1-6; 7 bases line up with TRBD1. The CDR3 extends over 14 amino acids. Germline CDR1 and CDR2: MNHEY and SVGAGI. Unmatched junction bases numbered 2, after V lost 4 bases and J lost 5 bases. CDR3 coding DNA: TGTGCCAGCAGTTCACAGGGGAATAATTCACCCCTCCACTTT. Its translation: CASSSQGNNSPLHF.

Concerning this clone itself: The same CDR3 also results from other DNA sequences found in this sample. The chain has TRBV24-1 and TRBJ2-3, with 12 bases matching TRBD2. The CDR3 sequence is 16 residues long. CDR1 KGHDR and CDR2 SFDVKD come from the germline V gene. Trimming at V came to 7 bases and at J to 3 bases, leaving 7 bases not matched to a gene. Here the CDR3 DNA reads TGTGCCACCAGCCCAGGGACTAGCGGGCGAACAGATACGCAGTATTTT. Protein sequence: CATSPGTSGRTDTQYF.

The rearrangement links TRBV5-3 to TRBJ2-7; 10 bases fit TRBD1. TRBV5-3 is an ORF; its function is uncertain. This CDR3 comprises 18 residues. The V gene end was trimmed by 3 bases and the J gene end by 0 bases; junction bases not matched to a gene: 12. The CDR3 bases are TGTGCCAGAAGCTCTGGGACAGGGGAGCGCCGAAGCTCCTACGAGCAGTACTTC. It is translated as CARSSGTGERRSSYEQYF.

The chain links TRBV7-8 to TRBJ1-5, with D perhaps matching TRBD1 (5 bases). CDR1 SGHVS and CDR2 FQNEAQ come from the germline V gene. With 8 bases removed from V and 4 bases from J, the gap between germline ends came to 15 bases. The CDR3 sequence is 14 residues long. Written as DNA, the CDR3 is TGTGCCAGCGGTCCCCCGGGGGAGAATCAGCCCCAGCATTTT. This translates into CASGPPGENQPQHF.

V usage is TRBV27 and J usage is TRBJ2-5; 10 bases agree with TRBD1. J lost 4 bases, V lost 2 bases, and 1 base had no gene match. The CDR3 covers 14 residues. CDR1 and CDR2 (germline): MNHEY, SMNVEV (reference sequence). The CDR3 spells CASSLGQGGETQYF. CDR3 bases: TGTGCCAGCAGTTTAGGACAGGGGGGAGAGACCCAGTACTTC.